The present T cell receptor beta chain was sequenced within a study of Ad26.COV2.S vaccination and SARS-CoV-2 variants. Study in general: The trial was COV1001 and the donor's arm was Ad26.COV2.S. Points from the study as a whole: Ad26.COV2.S recipients had broader spike-specific TCRs (P = 0.0014).

Stated treatment: about 20 received Ad26.COV2.S at low or high dose, single or two shots; 5 received placebo; per-sample allocation not given. Specimens were obtained on day 63 following the first vaccine or placebo injection. Adults aged 18-55 years in Boston included the donor. An Ad26 vector carrying the Wuhan-strain SARS-CoV-2 spike served as the vaccine. The CDR3 loop spans 14 amino acids. J was trimmed by 6 bases and V by 0 bases; bases with no gene match: 2. Germline loops: CDR1 SGHRS, CDR2 YFSETQ. Notes on this clone: Its specificity is not known.

Sequencing used immunoSEQ multiplex PCR; TCRdb keeps in-frame clones, though not all of them. The sample carries roughly 420,000 clones, approximately 90% recorded once. The source is a person between 18 and 65 years old who received the Ad26.COV2.S COVID-19 vaccine or a placebo. The chain is built from TRBV5-1 and TRBJ1-5; 8 bases map to TRBD1. The specimen was peripheral blood, collected in a trial of Ad26.COV2.S vaccine versus placebo. The CDR3 DNA sequence: TGCGCCAGCAGCTTGGGACAGGGGACTCAGCCCCAGCATTTT. This codes for CASSLGQGTQPQHF.